The 8 T cell receptor beta chains below come from one sample, sequenced in a study of T-cell memory formation after mild COVID-19. TCRdb analysed the 5' RACE reads with MiXCR anew, one entry per CDR3 protein. Of roughly 130,000 distinct CDR3 sequences listed, roughly 6.2% are singletons. The sequenced sample consisted of PBMCs or a T cell subset sorted from them (not recorded which). These receptors were taken from an adult woman who had mild COVID-19 (a few samples of this study predate the infection). Cell type and time point are not known.

The chain recombines TRBV20-1 with TRBJ2-1, with TRBD1 matching 8 bases. The V gene end was trimmed by 0 bases and the J gene end by 0 bases; junction bases not matched to a gene: 4. Per the germline V gene, CDR1 is DFQATT and CDR2 is SNEGSKA (reference sequence). The CDR3 sequence is 16 residues long. CDR3: CSARDQGAGSYNEQFF. The CDR3 DNA is TGCAGTGCTAGAGATCAGGGGGCTGGCTCCTACAATGAGCAGTTCTTC.

This clonotype has more than one count but fewer than ten. This chain links TRBV5-6 with TRBJ2-7, with 7 positions matching TRBD1. V dropped 1 base and J dropped 6; count of bases not matched to a gene: 7. The CDR3 consists of 14 residues. CDR1 SGHDT and CDR2 YYEEEE come from the germline V gene. CDR3 sequence: CASSLTGQKSEQYF. Written as DNA, the CDR3 is TGTGCCAGCAGCTTGACGGGACAGAAATCCGAGCAGTACTTC.

The table lists this clonotype with a few counts. V usage is TRBV20-1 and J usage is TRBJ2-1, with 7 bases that match TRBD2. The length of the CDR3 is 15 residues. CDR1 and CDR2 (germline): DFQATT, SNEGSKA (reference sequence). The CDR3 is CSLYEASGSYNEQFF. CDR3 coding DNA: TGCTCGTTGTACGAGGCTAGCGGCTCCTACAATGAGCAGTTCTTC.

The chain carries TRBV6-1 and TRBJ1-3; D may be TRBD1 (5 bases). This CDR3 region has 17 residues. Trimming removed 3 bases at V and 0 bases at J, with 15 bases between. In germline, CDR1 is MNHNS, CDR2 SASEGT. The CDR3 loop is CASSDRAGSRSGNTIYF. In nucleotides, the CDR3 is TGTGCCAGCAGTGATCGGGCAGGGTCTCGCTCTGGAAACACCATATATTTT.

The chain recombines TRBV12-3 or TRBV12-4 with TRBJ2-5; D remains unclear. V lost 5 bases and J lost 4, with 5 bases in between. This CDR3 is built from 11 residues. The DNA of the CDR3 is TGTGCCAGCAGTACCCGAGAGACCCAGTACTTC. It codes for CASSTRETQYF.

This clonotype turned up a few times. This sequence joins TRBV15 and TRBJ1-3; D ambiguous. The V gene lost 5 bases and the J gene lost 0 bases, with 14 bases spanning the gap. The CDR3 totals 16 residues. Germline lookup yields CDR1 LNHNV and CDR2 YYDKDF (reference sequence). The CDR3 DNA is TGTGCCACCAGCGAACCCTGGGAATTCTCTGGAAACACCATATATTTT. This translates into CATSEPWEFSGNTIYF.

The rearrangement joins TRBV24-1 to TRBJ2-3; D not resolved. The CDR3 extends over 15 amino acids. V shed 3 bases and J shed 1 base, with 10 bases lying between them. Germline CDR1 reads KGHDR; CDR2 reads SFDVKD. The CDR3 DNA is TGTGCCACCAGTGATCTCCGTTTGGGCACAGATACGCAGTATTTT. Translated: CATSDLRLGTDTQYF.

The chain carries TRBV12-3 or TRBV12-4 and TRBJ2-1, with 10 bases fitting TRBD2. CDR3 length: 18 residues. V was clipped by 6 bases and J by 9 bases; unmatched bases: 20. The CDR3 is CASRTKREGLGRLGEQFF. The DNA of the CDR3 is TGTGCCAGCAGGACAAAGCGGGAGGGCCTGGGGCGGCTCGGTGAGCAGTTCTTC.